Below, 31 T cell receptor beta chains from the same sample are listed, as sequenced in a study of shared clonotypes between healthy human individuals (dated by TCRdb to 2020 to 2022). Libraries were built with the immunoSEQ multiplex PCR assay. TCRdb holds this immuneACCESS table with in-frame rearrangements only. Some clones are missing; in checked studies, unresolved V genes explain under half, and the rest has no known cause. This sample gives millions of clones in total; approximately 92% of them show up just once. The top ten clones comprise roughly 0.14% of the sample. Sequenced material: naive CD4+ T cells sorted from blood. The label giving this sample's cell subset or site can be read as: CD45RA+ positively selected. The receptors shown here come from a man aged 18 to 30 in good health.

Comment on this clone: Other DNA sequences in the sample encode the same CDR3. This rearrangement joins TRBV27 to TRBJ1-5; a weak D match, TRBD1 (5 bases). CDR1 and CDR2 (germline): MNHEY, SMNVEV (reference sequence). The CDR3 is made up of 15 amino acids. V was clipped by 2 bases and J by 0 bases, with 8 bases between them. The CDR3 bases are TGTGCCAGCAGTTTAGGGGGGTATAGCAATCAGCCCCAGCATTTT. This translates into CASSLGGYSNQPQHF.

This clone was seen a handful of times. The gene calls are TRBV6-1 and TRBJ1-1; tentatively, D is TRBD1 (5 bases). V was pared by 1 base and J by 10 bases, with 13 bases between. In germline, CDR1 is MNHNS, CDR2 SASEGT. This CDR3 comprises 13 residues. CDR3 residues: CASSEGWGIAAFF. The DNA of the CDR3 is TGTGCCAGCAGTGAAGGTTGGGGGATAGCAGCTTTCTTT.

Of note for this clone: The sample holds other DNA sequences that translate to the same CDR3. This chain joins TRBV18 and TRBJ1-4; no definite D call. This CDR3 has 13 amino acids. V was trimmed by 1 base and J by 8 bases, leaving 8 bases between them. The germline V gene has CDR1 KGHSH and CDR2 LQKENI. The CDR3 region is CASSPQGSEKLFF. The CDR3 DNA follows: TGTGCCAGCTCACCACAGGGATCGGAAAAACTGTTTTTT. Full variable domain (outside the CDR3, taken from reference TRBV18 and TRBJ1-4): NAGVMQNPRHLVRRRGQEARLRCSPMKGHSHVYWYRQLPEEGLKFMVYLQKENIIDESGMPKERFSAEFPKEGPSILRIQQVVRGDSAAYFCASSPQGSEKLFFGSGTQLSVL.

Here the CDR3 reads CASSTARLYTGELFF. CDR3 in DNA: TGTGCCAGCAGCACTGCCCGACTATACACCGGGGAGCTGTTTTTT. The chain joins TRBV7-2 to TRBJ2-2; D might be TRBD2 (5 bases). CDR3 length: 15 residues. The V end lost 5 bases, the J end lost 3 bases, and 13 bases lay between the germline ends. Germline V CDR1 and CDR2: SGHTA, FQGNSA.

This clone was observed a single time. J is TRBJ2-7 and V is TRBV30; a weak D match, TRBD2 (6 bases). CDR1 GTSNPN and CDR2 SVGIG come from the germline V gene (reference sequence). This CDR3 has 14 residues. Trimming left V 8 bases short and J 2 bases short, with 19 bases between. The CDR3 DNA follows: TGTGCCGGAGCAGGAGGGAGATCTCCCTACGAGCAGTACTTC. Amino acids: CAGAGGRSPYEQYF.

This chain uses TRBV12-5 with TRBJ2-1; D not certain. The V end lost 2 bases, the J end lost 5 bases, and 1 base lay between the germline ends. CDR3 size: 11 residues. Per germline, CDR1 LGHNT and CDR2 FRNRAP. This CDR3 reads CASGLNNEQFF. CDR3 sequence (DNA): TGTGCTAGTGGTTTGAACAATGAGCAGTTCTTC.

This rearrangement joins TRBV30 to TRBJ2-7; no firm D call. V was pared by 3 bases and J by 6 bases, with 15 bases between. The CDR3 has 13 amino acids. Per the germline V gene, CDR1 is GTSNPN and CDR2 is SVGIG (reference sequence). The CDR3 region is CAWRSRRDVEQYF. For the CDR3, the DNA is TGTGCCTGGAGAAGTAGACGAGATGTCGAGCAGTACTTC.

Concerning this clone itself: One end of the junction varies from germline; a read error may be responsible. The chain couples TRBV5-1 to TRBJ2-1, with a weak D call TRBD2 (5 bases). This CDR3 is built from 14 residues. Germline CDR1 reads SGHRS; CDR2 reads YFSETQ. The CDR3 spells CASSLVFGNYEQFF. The CDR3 nucleotides read TGTGCCAGCAGCTTGGTTTTCGGGAACTATGAGCAGTTCTTC.

The rearrangement links TRBV5-1 to TRBJ2-7; TRBD2 matches 12 bases. Per the germline V gene, CDR1 is SGHRS and CDR2 is YFSETQ. The CDR3 is 16 residues long. V gave up 3 bases and J gave up 2 bases; unmatched junction bases: 6. The CDR3 reads CASSSGLAGSPYEQYF. Here the CDR3 DNA reads TGCGCCAGCAGCTCCGGACTAGCGGGGTCCCCCTACGAGCAGTACTTC.

V usage is TRBV7-9 and J usage is TRBJ2-2; tentatively, D is TRBD2 (6 bases). This CDR3 region has 15 residues. V shed 1 base and J shed 4 bases, with 10 bases lying between them. Germline V gene sequence: CDR1 SEHNR, CDR2 FQNEAQ (reference sequence). The CDR3 DNA is TGTGCCAGCAGCTTAGGCGGGACGGGCACCGGGGAGCTGTTTTTT. The encoded protein is CASSLGGTGTGELFF.

This clone was seen a single time. This chain connects TRBV6-6 to TRBJ2-7; no clear D. Trimming cost V 1 base and J 6 bases, with 10 bases left between them. Germline-derived CDR1 and CDR2 are MNHNY and SVGAGI (reference sequence). The CDR3 runs 13 residues. The CDR3, as DNA: TGTGCCAGCAGTTACTACAAGGGTTTCGAGCAGTACTTC. This codes for CASSYYKGFEQYF.

V is TRBV5-8 and J is TRBJ2-3, with 11 nucleotides matching TRBD2. The junction had 4 bases not matched to a gene; V was cut back by 2 bases and J by 5 bases. Germline loops: CDR1 SGHTS, CDR2 YDEGEE. The CDR3 runs 15 residues. The CDR3, as DNA: TGTGCCAGCAGCTTCCGACTAGCGGGAAAAGATACGCAGTATTTT. Encoded protein: CASSFRLAGKDTQYF.

This clone has just a few counts. In nucleotides, the CDR3 is TGCGCCAGCAGCCAGGACAGGGGGAGTCAGCCCCAGCATTTT. As protein: CASSQDRGSQPQHF. J is TRBJ1-5 and V is TRBV4-1; TRBD1 matches 10 bases. The CDR3 has 14 residues. CDR1 is MGHRA, CDR2 YSYEKL, per germline. V was pared by 3 bases and J by 6 bases, with 2 bases of the junction left unmatched.

This clone was picked up one time. The rearrangement links TRBV10-3 to TRBJ2-7; 8 nucleotides align to TRBD2. Germline CDR1 reads ENHRY; CDR2 reads SYGVKD. The CDR3 length is 14 residues. V lost 8 bases, J lost 5 bases, and 11 bases stayed unmatched. The CDR3 protein is CAIGTSRGGDEQYF. The CDR3 DNA reads TGTGCCATCGGTACTTCTCGGGGGGGCGACGAGCAGTACTTC.

V usage is TRBV6-5 and J usage is TRBJ1-6, with 9 bases fitting TRBD1. The germline gives CDR1 MNHEY, CDR2 SVGAGI. The CDR3 totals 15 residues. Unmatched junction bases numbered 6, after V lost 5 bases and J lost 7 bases. DNA for the CDR3: TGTGCCAGCAGTCCAAAACAGGGGGCCAATTCACCCCTCCACTTT. Translating gives CASSPKQGANSPLHF.

V is TRBV7-2 and J is TRBJ2-4; perhaps TRBD2 as D (6 bases). Germline CDR1 is SGHTA and CDR2 is FQGNSA. Trimming shortened V by 2 bases and J by 0 bases, and 11 bases separated the two germline ends. CDR3 length: 16 amino acids. The CDR3 DNA is TGTGCCAGCAGCTTACCGGCGGGACTAGCCAAAAACATTCAGTACTTC. Translating it yields CASSLPAGLAKNIQYF.

This clone was counted a single time. This chain joins TRBV4-1 and TRBJ2-1; D may be TRBD2 (5 bases). V was cut by 1 base and J by 5 bases, with 12 bases left in between. Germline V CDR1 and CDR2: MGHRA, YSYEKL. This CDR3 has 15 residues. CDR3 sequence: CASSQGGFPNNEQFF. In DNA, the CDR3 is TGCGCCAGCAGCCAAGGAGGGTTCCCAAACAATGAGCAGTTCTTC.

The CDR3: CASSLWGGWEQYF. CDR3 nucleotide sequence: TGTGCCAGCAGCTTGTGGGGTGGGTGGGAGCAGTACTTC. The chain uses TRBV5-6 and TRBJ2-7; no reliable D call. Per germline, CDR1 SGHDT and CDR2 YYEEEE. This CDR3 has 13 residues. Trimming removed 1 base at V and 7 bases at J, with 12 bases between.

The gene calls are TRBV10-1 and TRBJ1-6; D might be TRBD1 (6 bases). Germline V gives CDR1 WNHNN, CDR2 SYGVQD (reference sequence). V lost 3 bases to trimming and J lost 10 bases, with 13 bases between them. The CDR3 has 14 residues. CDR3 bases: TGCGCCAGCAGTGATTTAGGGGGGGGATCACCCCTCCACTTT. Its protein product is CASSDLGGGSPLHF.

This clone has a handful of counts. The V gene is TRBV30, the J gene TRBJ1-1, with D uncertain. Germline values: CDR1 GTSNPN, CDR2 SVGIG (reference sequence). Trimming took off 2 bases at V and 3 bases at J, with 13 bases between the two ends. The CDR3 consists of 14 residues. The CDR3 DNA sequence: TGTGCCTGGAGTAAAAATATGATCGACACTGAAGCTTTCTTT. Translating it yields CAWSKNMIDTEAFF.

The chain combines TRBV6-6 with TRBJ2-2; 7 bases match TRBD1. The CDR3 is 16 amino acids. Per the germline V gene, CDR1 is MNHNY and CDR2 is SVGAGI (reference sequence). V was pared by 5 bases and J by 1 base, with 7 bases of the junction left unmatched. Written as DNA, the CDR3 is TGTGCCAGCAGTCGAGGGGGACAGCAGAACACCGGGGAGCTGTTTTTT. Amino acids: CASSRGGQQNTGELFF.

The chain is built from TRBV2 and TRBJ2-7; 8 bases agree with TRBD1. The CDR3 extends over 13 amino acids. CDR1 SNHLY and CDR2 FYNNEI come from the germline V gene. With 5 bases clipped from V and 7 bases from J, the junction kept 7 bases outside the gene matches. The CDR3 bases are TGTGCCAGCAGTCGGTCAGGGGGCCGGGAGCAGTACTTC. This codes for CASSRSGGREQYF.

V is TRBV30 and J is TRBJ2-5; no reliable D call. CDR1 GTSNPN and CDR2 SVGIG come from the germline V gene (reference sequence). The CDR3 has 13 residues. Between the trimmed V and J ends, which lost 1 base and 2 bases, there was a span of 8 bases. In DNA form, the CDR3 reads TGTGCCTGGAGTGGACTCACACAAGAGACCCAGTACTTC. Its protein product is CAWSGLTQETQYF.

The chain combines TRBV10-3 with TRBJ2-1; D gene uncertain. Trimming pared 9 bases from V and 7 bases from J, leaving 16 bases between. The CDR3 length is 13 residues. Per germline, CDR1 ENHRY and CDR2 SYGVKD. DNA for the CDR3: TGTGCCATGTCCCCTGGCTATAGGAATGAGCAGTTCTTC. Its protein is CAMSPGYRNEQFF.

This clone is a singleton in its sample. The rearrangement joins TRBV7-6 to TRBJ2-2, with 8 bases that match TRBD2. J gave up 4 bases and V 0 bases, and 4 bases lay outside the gene matches. Germline values: CDR1 SGHVS, CDR2 FNYEAQ. This CDR3 has 16 residues. The DNA for the CDR3 is TGTGCCAGCAGCTTAGCTAGCGGGACAACCACCGGGGAGCTGTTTTTT. It yields the protein CASSLASGTTTGELFF. The entire variable domain, with the rest obtained from reference TRBV7-6 and TRBJ2-2, is as follows: GAGVSQSPRYKVTKRGQDVALRCDPISGHVSLYWYRQALGQGPEFLTYFNYEAQQDKSGLPNDRFSAERPEGSISTLTIQRTEQRDSAMYRCASSLASGTTTGELFFGEGSRLTVL.

V is TRBV19 and J is TRBJ2-5, with a tentative D call TRBD2 (6 bases). The CDR3 consists of 13 residues. Germline loops: CDR1 LNHDA, CDR2 SQIVND (reference sequence). Trimming stripped 6 bases from V and 5 bases from J, with 13 bases between. The CDR3 DNA is TGTGCCAGTAGCACCCGGGGGTTGGAGACCCAGTACTTC. Translated: CASSTRGLETQYF.

The chain combines TRBV27 with TRBJ1-2, with TRBD1 matching 8 bases. The CDR3 is 15 residues long. The germline V gene has CDR1 MNHEY and CDR2 SMNVEV (reference sequence). The junction had 11 bases not matched to a gene; V was cut back by 4 bases and J by 7 bases. CDR3 DNA sequence: TGTGCCAGCAGTTCGACTAAGGGACAGGATCTTGGCTACACCTTC. Its translation is CASSSTKGQDLGYTF.

The chain couples TRBV5-1 to TRBJ1-1; 7 nucleotides line up with TRBD1. The J segment lost 0 bases and the V segment lost 6 bases, leaving 5 bases of the junction unmatched. The germline V gene encodes CDR1 SGHRS and CDR2 YFSETQ. The CDR3 covers 14 residues. Here the CDR3 DNA reads TGCGCCAGCAAAGAGACAGGGCTGAACACTGAAGCTTTCTTT. This gives the protein CASKETGLNTEAFF.

The chain's CDR3 is CASSNQGANTGELFF. In DNA form, the CDR3 reads TGTGCCAGTTCCAACCAGGGGGCGAACACCGGGGAGCTGTTTTTT. The chain carries TRBV19 and TRBJ2-2, with TRBD1 identical over 7 bases. V was pared by 8 bases and J by 0 bases, with 6 bases of the junction left unmatched. This CDR3 spans 15 amino acids. The germline gives CDR1 LNHDA, CDR2 SQIVND (reference sequence).

CDR3 in DNA: TGTGCCAGCAGTCCACAAACCTTCGGACAGGGATTGGCTTTCTTT. It specifies CASSPQTFGQGLAFF. V usage is TRBV28 and J usage is TRBJ1-1; 8 bases are shared with TRBD1. With 5 bases clipped from V and 11 bases from J, the junction kept 16 bases outside the gene matches. Germline values: CDR1 MDHEN, CDR2 SYDVKM. This CDR3 has 15 amino acids.

The chain carries TRBV2 and TRBJ2-5; TRBD1 matches 10 bases. The CDR3 has 15 residues. CDR1 is SNHLY, CDR2 FYNNEI, per germline. V trimming: 6 bases; J trimming: 5 bases; junction bases outside the gene matches: 9. This CDR3 reads CASRPGQGLVETQYF. Written as DNA, the CDR3 is TGTGCCAGCAGGCCGGGACAGGGGTTGGTGGAGACCCAGTACTTC.